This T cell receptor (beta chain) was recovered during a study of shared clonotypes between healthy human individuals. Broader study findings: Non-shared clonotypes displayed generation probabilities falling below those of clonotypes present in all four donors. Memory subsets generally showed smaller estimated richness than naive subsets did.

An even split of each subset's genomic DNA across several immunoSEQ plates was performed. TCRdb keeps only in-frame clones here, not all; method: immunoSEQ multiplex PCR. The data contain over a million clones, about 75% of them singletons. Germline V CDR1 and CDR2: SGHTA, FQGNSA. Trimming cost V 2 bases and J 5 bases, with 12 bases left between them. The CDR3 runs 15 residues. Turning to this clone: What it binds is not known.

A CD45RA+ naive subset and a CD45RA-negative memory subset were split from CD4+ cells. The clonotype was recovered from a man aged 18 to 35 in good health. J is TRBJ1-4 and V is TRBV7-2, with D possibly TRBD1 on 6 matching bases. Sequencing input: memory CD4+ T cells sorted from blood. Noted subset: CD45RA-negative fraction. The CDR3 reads CASSLIGQTNEKLFF. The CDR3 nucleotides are TGTGCCAGCAGCTTAATTGGACAGACGAATGAAAAACTGTTTTTT.